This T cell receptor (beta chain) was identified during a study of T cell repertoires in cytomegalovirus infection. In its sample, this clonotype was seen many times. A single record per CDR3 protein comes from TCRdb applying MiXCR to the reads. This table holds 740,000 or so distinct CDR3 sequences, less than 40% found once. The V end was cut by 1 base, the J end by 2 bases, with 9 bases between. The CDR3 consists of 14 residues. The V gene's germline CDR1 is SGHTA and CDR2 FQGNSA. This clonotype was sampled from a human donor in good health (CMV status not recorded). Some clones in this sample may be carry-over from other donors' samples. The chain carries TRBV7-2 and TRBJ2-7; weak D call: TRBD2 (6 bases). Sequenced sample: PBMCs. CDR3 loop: CASSLDWRAYEQYF. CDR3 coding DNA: TGTGCCAGCAGCTTAGATTGGAGGGCCTACGAGCAGTACTTC.